These 8 T cell receptor beta chains came from one sample sequenced in a study of technical replicates of blood from four donors. The assay was immunoSEQ multiplex PCR, and TCRdb's table has in-frame clones only and misses some. This sample has tens of thousands of clones; roughly 89% occur once, and the top ten carry around 0.37%. Sequencing was performed on T cells isolated from PBMCs. The receptors shown here come from a human donor in good health.

This clone was observed a single time. The genes are TRBV27 and TRBJ2-4; 7 positions agree with TRBD2. Germline assignment: CDR1 MNHEY and CDR2 SMNVEV (reference sequence). Trimming cost V 3 bases and J 10 bases; bases outside gene matches: 15. The CDR3 extends over 16 amino acids. The CDR3 sequence: CASSFIASGGLGIQYF. The DNA of the CDR3 is TGTGCCAGCAGTTTTATTGCTAGCGGAGGCCTAGGGATTCAGTACTTC.

This sequence joins TRBV14 and TRBJ2-2; 8 positions agree with TRBD1. Per germline, CDR1 SGHDN and CDR2 FVKESK. The CDR3 is 15 amino acids. Trimming took 2 bases from V and 4 from J; bases not matched to a gene: 3. CDR3 region: CASSQQGAGTGELFF. The CDR3 region has the DNA TGTGCCAGCAGCCAACAGGGGGCGGGCACCGGGGAGCTGTTTTTT.

This sequence joins TRBV2 and TRBJ2-3; 8 bases align to TRBD2. J was trimmed by 0 bases and V by 10 bases; bases with no gene match: 9. The germline CDR1 and CDR2 sequences are SNHLY and FYNNEI. The length of the CDR3 is 15 residues. The CDR3 region has the DNA TGTGCCATCACCCGACTAGCGTCTAGCACAGATACGCAGTATTTT. Amino acid sequence: CAITRLASSTDTQYF.

This clone was detected once. At one boundary the junction diverges from the germline segment, which might be a read error. The chain combines TRBV7-2 with TRBJ2-1, with D uncertain. The germline CDR1 and CDR2 sequences are SGHTA and FQGNSA. This CDR3 has 16 amino acids. The CDR3 DNA sequence: TGTGCCGGCAGCCCCTTGGGCCAGAGCTCCTACAATGAGCAGTTCTTC. Translated: CAGSPLGQSSYNEQFF.

V and J are TRBV5-5 and TRBJ2-3, with TRBD2 matching 8 bases. The CDR3 loop spans 16 amino acids. After removal of 3 bases from V and 2 bases from J, the junction contained 8 bases not matched to a gene. Germline V CDR1 and CDR2: SGHKS, YYEKEE (reference sequence). CDR3 sequence (DNA): TGTGCCAGCAGCTCGGGGGGGCGGGGCTCCACAGATACGCAGTATTTT. Residues: CASSSGGRGSTDTQYF. The full variable domain, with the rest looked up from reference TRBV5-5 and TRBJ2-3, is DAGVTQSPTHLIKTRGQQVTLRCSPISGHKSVSWYQQVLGQGPQFIFQYYEKEERGRGNFPDRFSARQFPNYSSELNVNALLLGDSALYLCASSSGGRGSTDTQYFGPGTRLTVL.

On this clone: The sample has other DNA sequences that encode this CDR3 too. The gene calls are TRBV28 and TRBJ1-5; D is unresolved. Germline CDR1 is MDHEN and CDR2 is SYDVKM. Trimming took off 3 bases at V and 6 bases at J, with 9 bases between the two ends. This CDR3 has 13 residues. CDR3 protein: CASSFFGGQPQHF. CDR3 coding DNA: TGTGCCAGCAGTTTTTTCGGTGGTCAGCCCCAGCATTTT.

The DNA of the CDR3 is TGTGCCAGCAGCTTGATACCAGGGGGCGACGGCTACACCTTC. Amino acid sequence: CASSLIPGGDGYTF. The rearrangement links TRBV5-8 to TRBJ1-2, with 8 positions matching TRBD1. Germline CDR1 and CDR2: SGHTS and YDEGEE. The CDR3 is 14 amino acids. With 1 base clipped from V and 8 bases from J, the junction kept 7 bases outside the gene matches.

This chain joins TRBV2 and TRBJ2-7; the D gene is possibly TRBD2 (6 bases). Germline V CDR1 and CDR2: SNHLY, FYNNEI. There are 15 residues in the CDR3. The V and J ends lost 8 bases and 5 bases respectively, with 22 bases between them. In DNA, the CDR3 is TGTGCCAGCTCCGCCTCGGGACTCACTCGGCACGAGCAGTACTTC. Protein product: CASSASGLTRHEQYF.